This T cell receptor beta chain was recorded in a study of beta chain features in type 1 diabetes. Overall study: Age, gender and cell yields were similar between patients and healthy donors.

The CDR3 runs to 15 residues. V lost 2 bases, J lost 2 bases, and 10 bases lay in between. CDR1 and CDR2 from the germline V gene are MDHEN and SYDVKM. Study-level points and caveats: Among patients, naive, central memory and Treg TCRB repertoires appeared more similar than among healthy donors.

This clone was recorded a few times. No antigen is known for it. All of the isolated RNA was reverse transcribed, so expressed TCRB transcripts were sequenced. There were about 3.57 million reads on average in the naive, central memory and regulatory T cell samples. Produced via immunoSEQ multiplex PCR; TCRdb's table is partial and in-frame only. Of 900,000 or so clones in the sample, 15% to 20% were seen once. Input material: naive CD4+ T cells from blood. The receptor comes from a woman aged 18-29 years in good health. The V call is TRBV28, the J call TRBJ1-5, with D perhaps matching TRBD1 (6 bases). The CDR3 DNA reads as TGTGCCAGCAGTTTACAGTGGACAGGCAATCAGCCCCAGCATTTT. This codes for CASSLQWTGNQPQHF.